This passage covers 16 T cell receptor beta chains from one sample sequenced in a study of T cell clonality in common variable immunodeficiency (dated by TCRdb to between 2014 and 2016). The library was obtained by the immunoSEQ multiplex PCR assay. TCRdb provides this immuneACCESS table in a form limited to in-frame rearrangements. Some clones are lacking; in checked studies, under half of them reflect an unresolved V gene, and why the rest are absent is not known. For this sample the table reports approximately 1,600 clones, with no clone seen just once. The ten largest clones capture about 35% of the sample. Broader findings and caveats from the paper: CVID TCRbeta sequences reportedly showed fewer deletions and N-nucleotide insertions and lacked highly modified clones with 13 or more V deletions.

No antigens are known for them. The material sequenced was peripheral blood mononuclear cells. These receptors were taken from a human donor with common variable immunodeficiency.

This clone is judged medium-sized. The CDR3 end is not reached by the read, which stops 3 residues before it; the germline J gene fills it in. The rearrangement joins TRBV20-1 to TRBJ2-2, with D perhaps matching TRBD1 (6 bases). The CDR3 is made up of 14 amino acids. CDR1 is DFQATT, CDR2 SNEGSKA, per germline (reference sequence). Trimming took 3 bases from V and 3 from J, leaving 11 bases between them. The sequenced CDR3 bases are TGCAGTGCTAGTCAGGGGATGGACACCGGGGAG. This sequence encodes CSASQGMDTGE. The complete CDR3 protein is CSASQGMDTGELFF.

By share, this clone counts as medium-sized. The missing CDR3 end, 3 residues past where the read stops, is filled in from the germline J gene. The chain joins TRBV19 to TRBJ1-1, with 7 bases fitting TRBD1. Germline loops: CDR1 LNHDA, CDR2 SQIVND (reference sequence). CDR3 length: 14 residues. CDR3 protein: CASSQGTGADGAFF. The sequenced part of the CDR3 DNA is TGTGCCAGTAGTCAAGGAACAGGGGCTGACGGG.

This clone has a handful of counts. Coverage ceases 3 residues before the CDR3 finishes, and the germline J gene fills in the end. V gene TRBV7-6 combines with J gene TRBJ2-2, with a weak D call TRBD1 (5 bases). The CDR3 is 14 residues long. Between the trimmed V and J ends, which lost 4 bases and 1 base, there was a span of 7 bases. The germline CDR1 and CDR2 sequences are SGHVS and FNYEAQ. Incomplete CDR3 DNA: TGTGCCAGCAGCTCCACAGGGAACACCGGGGAG. This encodes CASSSTGNTGE. The whole CDR3 protein reads CASSSTGNTGELFF.

This clone rates as medium-sized. Read coverage stops 3 residues before the CDR3 terminus; the germline J gene supplies the remainder. The rearrangement links TRBV20-1 to TRBJ2-7; 7 bases map to TRBD2. Germline V CDR1 and CDR2: DFQATT, SNEGSKA (reference sequence). With 3 bases clipped from V and 6 bases from J, the junction kept 14 bases outside the gene matches. This CDR3 has 15 residues. The CDR3 loop is CSARAGPPGLGEQYF. Incomplete CDR3 DNA: TGCAGTGCTAGGGCCGGGCCGCCAGGACTAGGCGAG.

By share, this clone ranks as medium-sized. The missing CDR3 end, 3 residues past where the read stops, is filled in from the germline J gene. The chain carries TRBV19 and TRBJ1-4; TRBD1 is a possible D gene (6 bases). Germline V gene sequence: CDR1 LNHDA, CDR2 SQIVND (reference sequence). V lost 7 bases to trimming and J lost 8 bases, with 23 bases between them. This CDR3 region has 16 residues. The CDR3 loop reads CASTRRLEGVGEKLFF. Partial CDR3 DNA: TGTGCCAGTACCCGCCGGCTAGAGGGGGTTGGGGAAAAA.

This clone was detected a few times. The CDR3 extends 3 residues past the end of the read, so its final part is completed from the germline J gene. The chain recombines TRBV2 with TRBJ2-3; no firm D call. The CDR3 totals 14 residues. CDR1 SNHLY and CDR2 FYNNEI come from the germline V gene. V was trimmed by 5 bases and J by 0 bases, leaving 9 bases between them. The DNA read from the CDR3 is TGTGCCAGCAGTCGCGTACAGAGCACAGATACG. It encodes CASSRVQSTDT. The whole CDR3 is CASSRVQSTDTQYF.

Concerning this clone itself: The CDR3 end lies 3 residues beyond the end of the read and is filled in from the germline J gene. The chain uses TRBV6-2 or TRBV6-3 and TRBJ2-7; a possible D gene is TRBD1 (6 bases). The CDR3 loop spans 14 amino acids. Germline lookup yields CDR1 MNHEY and CDR2 SVGEGT. The V gene lost 6 bases and the J gene lost 4 bases, with 16 bases spanning the gap. CDR3: CASSRGQRAYEQYF. CDR3 DNA (partial): TGTGCCAGCAGCCGCGGACAGCGCGCGTACGAG.

In this sample, this clone turned up a few times. The read comes to an end 3 residues before the CDR3 does, leaving the germline J gene to fill in the end. The genes are TRBV6-2 or TRBV6-3 and TRBJ2-5; 9 bases match TRBD1. The CDR3 has 17 amino acids. Germline V gives CDR1 MNHEY, CDR2 SVGEGT. Unmatched junction bases numbered 14, after V lost 4 bases and J lost 5 bases. CDR3 DNA, as far as it was read: TGTGCCAGCAGTTTGGGGGAGCACAGGGGGCGCGCGGAGACC. Encoded protein: CASSLGEHRGRAET. The CDR3 reads in full as CASSLGEHRGRAETQYF.

Of note for this clone: The CDR3 end falls 3 residues outside the read, so it is completed with the germline J gene. This chain connects TRBV5-1 to TRBJ2-7; maybe TRBD1 (5 bases). Deletions cut 0 bases from V and 2 bases from J, with 9 bases between. CDR1 is SGHRS, CDR2 YFSETQ, per germline. The CDR3 has 14 residues. The sequenced part of the CDR3 DNA is TGCGCCAGCAGCTTGGAAGGCAGGGCCTACGAG. This gives the protein CASSLEGRAYE. The full CDR3 protein reads CASSLEGRAYEQYF.

As for this clone: The sequenced fragment ends 3 residues before the CDR3 boundary, so the rest is inferred from the germline J gene. The chain links TRBV10-3 to TRBJ2-7, with a possible D match to TRBD1 (5 bases). This CDR3 region has 12 residues. Germline loops: CDR1 ENHRY, CDR2 SYGVKD. The germline V and J ends were trimmed by 4 bases and 3 bases, with 7 bases remaining between them. CDR3 bases read: TGTGCCATCAGTGTGGACAACTACGAG. Protein: CAISVDNYE. The entire CDR3 is CAISVDNYEQYF.

By frequency in the sample, this clone is large. The read halts 3 residues ahead of the CDR3 end, with the missing end drawn from the germline J gene. The J gene is TRBJ1-5, the V gene TRBV6-1; a possible D gene is TRBD1 (6 bases). Deletions cut 2 bases from V and 7 bases from J, with 15 bases between. Germline CDR1 and CDR2: MNHNS and SASEGT. The CDR3 consists of 15 residues. The sequenced CDR3 bases are TGTGCCAGCAGTGAACTGCGGGGGGCAAGGCAGCCC. Its translation is CASSELRGARQP. The CDR3 in full is CASSELRGARQPQHF.

As for this clone: The observed sequence ends 3 residues before the CDR3 terminus, with the missing tail filled in from the germline J gene. The chain employs TRBV7-2 and TRBJ1-4, with no clear D. Per germline, CDR1 SGHTA and CDR2 FQGNSA. The V gene lost 3 bases and the J gene lost 8 bases, with 13 bases spanning the gap. This CDR3 is built from 14 residues. CDR3 bases read: TGTGCCAGCAGCTTGGCCGGTAGGGCAGAAAAA. Amino acids: CASSLAGRAEK. The whole CDR3 sequence reads CASSLAGRAEKLFF.

This clone came up a few times. The sequenced part of the CDR3 DNA is TGTGCCAGCAGCCTGGACACGATAGTGATCGGAGAGACC. Residues: CASSLDTIVIGET. The entire CDR3 sequence reads CASSLDTIVIGETQYF. The chain employs TRBV6-2 or TRBV6-3 and TRBJ2-5, with D possibly TRBD1 on 5 matching bases. The read falls 3 residues short of the CDR3 end, and the missing part is taken from the germline J gene. Germline lookup yields CDR1 MNHEY and CDR2 SVGEGT. The CDR3 length is 16 residues. The V gene lost 6 bases and the J gene lost 4 bases, with 21 bases spanning the gap.

As to this clone: The sequence runs out 3 residues before the end of the CDR3; the remainder is reconstructed from the germline J gene. The chain is built from TRBV7-2 and TRBJ2-7; TRBD1 agrees at 9 bases. Germline CDR1 and CDR2: SGHTA and FQGNSA. V lost 5 bases to trimming and J lost 3 bases; unmatched junction nucleotides: 8. This CDR3 region has 15 residues. Incomplete CDR3 DNA: TGTGCCAGCAGCCCGGACAGGGGAGGCGGCTACGAG. Translated: CASSPDRGGGYE. In full, the CDR3 is CASSPDRGGGYEQYF.

Incomplete CDR3 DNA: TGTGCCGGAAGGCGGGGAAGCAATCAGCCC. Protein product: CAGRRGSNQP. The CDR3 in its entirety is CAGRRGSNQPQHF. The chain links TRBV19 to TRBJ1-5; D remains unclear. The CDR3 end falls 3 residues outside the read, so it is completed with the germline J gene. The CDR3 consists of 13 residues. CDR1 is LNHDA and CDR2 is SQIVND in the germline V gene (reference sequence). V lost 11 bases to trimming and J lost 1 base, with 12 bases between them.

Notes on this clone: From the germline J gene comes the end of the CDR3, since the read stops 3 residues before it. This rearrangement joins TRBV7-7 to TRBJ2-1; TRBD2 aligns across 7 bases. V gave up 1 base and J gave up 0 bases; unmatched junction bases: 3. The germline CDR1 and CDR2 sequences are SSHAT and FNYEAQ (reference sequence). The CDR3 covers 16 residues. The CDR3 protein is CASSLVAGVSYNEQFF. Partial CDR3 DNA: TGTGCCAGCAGCTTAGTGGCGGGGGTCTCCTACAATGAG. The entire variable domain, with the rest obtained from reference TRBV7-7 and TRBJ2-1, is as follows: GAGVSQSPRYKVTKRGQDVTLRCDPISSHATLYWYQQALGQGPEFLTYFNYEAQPDKSGLPSDRFSAERPEGSISTLTIQRTEQRDSAMYRCASSLVAGVSYNEQFFGPGTRLTVL.